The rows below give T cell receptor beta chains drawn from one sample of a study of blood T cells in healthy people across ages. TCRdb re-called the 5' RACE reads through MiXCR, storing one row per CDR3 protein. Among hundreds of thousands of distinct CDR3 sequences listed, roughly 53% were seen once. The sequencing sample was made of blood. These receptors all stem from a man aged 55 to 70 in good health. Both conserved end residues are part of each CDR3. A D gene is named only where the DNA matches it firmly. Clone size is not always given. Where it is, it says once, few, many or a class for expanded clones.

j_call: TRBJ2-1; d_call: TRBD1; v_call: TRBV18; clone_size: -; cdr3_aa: CASSRDRGSAYNEQFF; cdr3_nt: TGTGCCAGCTCACGCGACAGGGGGAGTGCCTACAATGAGCAGTTCTTC
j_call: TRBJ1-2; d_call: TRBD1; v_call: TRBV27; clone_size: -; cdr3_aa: CASSTGTGRPESYGYTF; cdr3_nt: TGTGCCAGCAGCACCGGGACAGGGAGGCCCGAGAGCTATGGCTACACCTTC
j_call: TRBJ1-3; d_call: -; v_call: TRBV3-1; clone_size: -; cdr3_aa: CASSRGQQTGNTIYF; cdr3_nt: TGTGCCAGCAGCCGAGGACAGCAGACTGGAAACACCATATATTTT
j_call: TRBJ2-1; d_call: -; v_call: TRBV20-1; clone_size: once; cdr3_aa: CSVWGNNEQFF; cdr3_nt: TGCAGTGTTTGGGGTAACAATGAGCAGTTCTTC
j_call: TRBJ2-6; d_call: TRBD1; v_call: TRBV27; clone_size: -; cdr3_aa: CASSPTNRGVPGANVLTF; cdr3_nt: TGTGCCAGCAGTCCTACCAACAGGGGAGTACCTGGGGCCAACGTCCTGACTTTC
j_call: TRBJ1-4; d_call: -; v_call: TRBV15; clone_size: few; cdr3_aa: CATSRRPWSPDEKLFF; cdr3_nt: TGTGCCACCAGCAGGCGCCCCTGGTCCCCGGATGAAAAACTGTTTTTT
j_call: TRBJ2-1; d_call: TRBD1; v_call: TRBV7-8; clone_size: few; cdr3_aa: CASSPTGQGAQEQFF; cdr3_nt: TGTGCCAGCAGCCCGACGGGACAGGGAGCTCAAGAGCAGTTCTTC
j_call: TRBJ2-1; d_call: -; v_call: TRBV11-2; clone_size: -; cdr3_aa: CASSLFGEYNEQFF; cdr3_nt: TGTGCCAGCAGCTTATTCGGGGAGTACAATGAGCAGTTCTTC
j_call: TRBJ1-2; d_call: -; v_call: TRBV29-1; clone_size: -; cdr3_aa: CSMLRQNLNYGYTF; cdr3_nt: TGCAGCATGCTACGACAGAACCTTAACTATGGCTACACCTTC
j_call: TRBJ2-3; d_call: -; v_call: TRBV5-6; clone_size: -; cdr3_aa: CASSLGGLGSETDTQYF; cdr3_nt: TGTGCCAGCAGCTTGGGGGGATTGGGGTCGGAGACAGATACGCAGTATTTT
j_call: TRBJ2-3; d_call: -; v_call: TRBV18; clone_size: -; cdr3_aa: CASSLGDGATDTQYF; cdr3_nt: TGTGCCAGCTCACTGGGAGACGGGGCCACAGATACGCAGTATTTT
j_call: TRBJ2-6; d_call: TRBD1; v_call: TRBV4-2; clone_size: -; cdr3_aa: CASSQRQGSGANVLTF; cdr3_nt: TGTGCCAGCAGCCAACGACAGGGGTCTGGGGCCAACGTCCTGACTTTC
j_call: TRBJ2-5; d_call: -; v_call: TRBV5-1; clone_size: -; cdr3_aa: CASSLGRAELYQETQYF; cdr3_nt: TGCGCCAGCAGCTTAGGACGTGCCGAGCTCTACCAAGAGACCCAGTACTTC
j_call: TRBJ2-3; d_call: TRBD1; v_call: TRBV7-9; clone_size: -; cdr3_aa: CVTNPTGTGWTDTQYF; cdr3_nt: TGTGTCACGAACCCGACTGGGACAGGGTGGACAGATACGCAGTATTTT
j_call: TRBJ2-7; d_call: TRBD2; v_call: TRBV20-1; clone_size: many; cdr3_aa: CSVSGGSQLDEQYF; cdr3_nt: TGCAGTGTAAGCGGGGGGTCCCAGTTGGACGAGCAGTACTTC
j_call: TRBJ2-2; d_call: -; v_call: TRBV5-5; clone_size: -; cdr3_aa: CASSPRDSPPGELFF; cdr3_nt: TGTGCCAGCAGCCCCCGCGACTCTCCCCCCGGGGAGCTGTTTTTT
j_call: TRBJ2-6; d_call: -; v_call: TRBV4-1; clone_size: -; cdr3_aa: CASSQERQGYSGANVLTF; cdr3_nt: TGCGCCAGCAGCCAAGAAAGGCAGGGCTACTCTGGGGCCAACGTCCTGACTTTC
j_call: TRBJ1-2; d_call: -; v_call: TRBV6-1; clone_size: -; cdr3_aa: CASSEAMGAGNYGYTF; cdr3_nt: TGTGCCAGCAGTGAAGCCATGGGGGCTGGTAACTATGGCTACACCTTC
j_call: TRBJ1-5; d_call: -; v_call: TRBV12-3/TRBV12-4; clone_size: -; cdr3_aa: CASSLSPQPQHF; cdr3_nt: TGTGCCAGCAGTTTATCTCCCCAGCCCCAGCATTTT
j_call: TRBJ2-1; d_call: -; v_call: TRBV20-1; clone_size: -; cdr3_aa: CSARVASLTEQFF; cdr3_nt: TGCAGTGCTAGAGTGGCTAGTTTGACTGAGCAGTTCTTC
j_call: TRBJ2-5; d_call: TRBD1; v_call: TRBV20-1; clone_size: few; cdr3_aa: CSAEGGQGRKQYF; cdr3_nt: TGCAGTGCTGAGGGGGGACAGGGAAGAAAGCAGTACTTC
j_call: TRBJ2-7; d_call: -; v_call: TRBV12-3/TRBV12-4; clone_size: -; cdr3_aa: CASAQGPIYEQYF; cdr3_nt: TGTGCCAGCGCACAGGGACCTATCTACGAGCAGTACTTC
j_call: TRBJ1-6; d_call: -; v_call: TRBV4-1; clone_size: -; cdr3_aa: CASSQWDTDNSPLHF; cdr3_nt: TGCGCCAGCAGCCAGTGGGACACGGATAATTCACCCCTCCACTTT
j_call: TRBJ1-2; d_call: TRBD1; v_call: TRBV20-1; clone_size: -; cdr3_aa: CSAQGEGARGYTF; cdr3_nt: TGCAGTGCTCAGGGGGAGGGGGCGCGTGGCTACACCTTC
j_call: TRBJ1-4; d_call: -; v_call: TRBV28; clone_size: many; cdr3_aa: CASSFTNEKLFF; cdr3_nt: TGTGCCAGCAGTTTCACTAATGAAAAACTGTTTTTT
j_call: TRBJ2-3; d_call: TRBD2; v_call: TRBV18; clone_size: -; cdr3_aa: CASSPAGTSGVDTQYF; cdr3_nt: TGTGCCAGCTCACCGGCCGGGACTAGCGGTGTAGATACGCAGTATTTT
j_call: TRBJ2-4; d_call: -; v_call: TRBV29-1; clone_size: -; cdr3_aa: CSVGSGWSAKNIQYF; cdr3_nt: TGCAGCGTTGGGTCGGGGTGGTCGGCCAAAAACATTCAGTACTTC
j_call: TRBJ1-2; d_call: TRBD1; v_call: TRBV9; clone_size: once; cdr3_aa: CASSARTGGLDGYTF; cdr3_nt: TGTGCCAGCAGCGCAAGGACAGGGGGGCTGGATGGCTACACCTTC
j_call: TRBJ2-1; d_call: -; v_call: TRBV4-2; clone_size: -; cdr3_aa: CASSPAEDSNEQFF; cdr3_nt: TGTGCCAGCAGCCCGGCCGAGGACTCCAATGAGCAGTTCTTC
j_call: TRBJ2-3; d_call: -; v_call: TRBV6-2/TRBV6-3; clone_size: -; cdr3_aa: CASSYDVASTDTQYF; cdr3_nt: TGTGCCAGCAGTTACGATGTGGCCAGCACAGATACGCAGTATTTT
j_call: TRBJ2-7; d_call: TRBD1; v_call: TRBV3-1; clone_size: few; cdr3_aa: CASSKLGTADEQYF; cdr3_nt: TGTGCCAGCAGCAAGTTGGGGACAGCCGACGAGCAGTACTTC
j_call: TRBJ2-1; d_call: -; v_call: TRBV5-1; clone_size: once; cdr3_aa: CASSLGGQEYNEQFF; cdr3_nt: TGCGCCAGCAGCTTGGGTGGGCAGGAGTACAATGAGCAGTTCTTC
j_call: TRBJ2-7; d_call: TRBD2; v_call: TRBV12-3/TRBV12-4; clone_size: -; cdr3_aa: CASRGVYNEQYF; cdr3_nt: TGTGCCAGCCGGGGGGTATACAATGAGCAGTACTTC
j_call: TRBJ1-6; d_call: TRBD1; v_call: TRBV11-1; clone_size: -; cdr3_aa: CASSPRTGGSSPLHF; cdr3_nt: TGTGCCAGCAGCCCCAGGACAGGGGGCAGTTCACCCCTCCACTTT
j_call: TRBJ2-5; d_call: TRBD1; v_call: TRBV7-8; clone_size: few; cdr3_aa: CASSPRLTGVETQYF; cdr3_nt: TGTGCCAGCAGCCCCAGATTGACAGGGGTAGAGACCCAGTACTTC
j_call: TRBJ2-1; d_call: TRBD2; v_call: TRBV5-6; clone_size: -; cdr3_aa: CASLRLAGEYNEQFF; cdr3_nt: TGTGCCAGCCTTCGACTAGCGGGAGAGTACAATGAGCAGTTCTTC
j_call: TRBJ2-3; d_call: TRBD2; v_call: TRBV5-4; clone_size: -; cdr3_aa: CASSLVADGRNTQYF; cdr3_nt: TGTGCCAGCAGCTTGGTAGCGGACGGGAGGAATACGCAGTATTTT
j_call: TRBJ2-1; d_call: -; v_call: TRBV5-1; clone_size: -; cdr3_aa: CASSLGRGAGYNEQFF; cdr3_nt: TGCGCCAGCAGCTTGGGACGGGGGGCAGGCTACAATGAGCAGTTCTTC
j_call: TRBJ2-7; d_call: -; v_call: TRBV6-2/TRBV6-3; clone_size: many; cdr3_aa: CASSYTRGLSYEQYF; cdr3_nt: TGTGCCAGCAGTTACACCCGGGGCCTATCCTACGAGCAGTACTTC
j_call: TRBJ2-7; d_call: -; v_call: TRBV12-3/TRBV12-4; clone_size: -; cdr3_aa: CASSSVSGGEQYF; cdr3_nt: TGTGCCAGCAGTTCGGTCTCCGGAGGCGAGCAGTACTTC
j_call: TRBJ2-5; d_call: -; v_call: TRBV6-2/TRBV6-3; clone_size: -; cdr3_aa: CASSYYGVETQYF; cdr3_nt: TGTGCCAGCAGTTACTATGGGGTGGAGACCCAGTACTTC
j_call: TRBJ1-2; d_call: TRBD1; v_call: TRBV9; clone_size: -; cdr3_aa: CASSVARTGNGYTF; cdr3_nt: TGTGCCAGCAGCGTAGCACGGACAGGGAATGGCTACACCTTC
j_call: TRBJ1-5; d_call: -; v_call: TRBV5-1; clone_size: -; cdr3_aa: CASSLEGINQPQHF; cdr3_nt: TGCGCCAGCAGCTTGGAGGGGATAAATCAGCCCCAGCATTTT
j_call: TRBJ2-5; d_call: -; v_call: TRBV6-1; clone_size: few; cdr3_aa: CASSGVTGGETQYF; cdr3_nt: TGTGCCAGCAGTGGGGTAACAGGCGGTGAGACCCAGTACTTC
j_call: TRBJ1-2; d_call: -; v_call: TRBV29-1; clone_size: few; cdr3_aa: CSVEPGARPYGYTF; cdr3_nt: TGCAGCGTTGAACCGGGGGCGCGTCCCTATGGCTACACCTTC
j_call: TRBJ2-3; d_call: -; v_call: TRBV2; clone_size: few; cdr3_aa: CASSEYPVMGGTDTQYF; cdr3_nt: TGTGCCAGCAGTGAGTACCCAGTAATGGGCGGCACAGATACGCAGTATTTT
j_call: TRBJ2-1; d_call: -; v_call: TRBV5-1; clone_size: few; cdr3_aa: CASSPVRAVHNEQFF; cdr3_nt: TGCGCCAGCAGCCCAGTGAGGGCTGTCCACAATGAGCAGTTCTTC
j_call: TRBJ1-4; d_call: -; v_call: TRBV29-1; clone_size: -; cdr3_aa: CSVLPGSGEKLFF; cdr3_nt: TGCAGCGTTCTCCCGGGGTCGGGTGAAAAACTGTTTTTT
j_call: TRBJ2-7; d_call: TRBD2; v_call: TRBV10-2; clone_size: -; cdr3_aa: CASKGTSGGEQYF; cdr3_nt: TGCGCCAGCAAAGGGACTAGCGGGGGCGAGCAGTACTTC
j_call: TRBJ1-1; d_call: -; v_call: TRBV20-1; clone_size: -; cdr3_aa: CSARGGRGTEAFF; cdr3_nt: TGCAGTGCTAGGGGGGGCCGGGGCACTGAAGCTTTCTTT
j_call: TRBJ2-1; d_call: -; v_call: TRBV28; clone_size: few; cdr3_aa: CASTPLGPRWVHEQFF; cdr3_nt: TGTGCCAGCACCCCATTGGGTCCTCGATGGGTACATGAGCAGTTCTTC
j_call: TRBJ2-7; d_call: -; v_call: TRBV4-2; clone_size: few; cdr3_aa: CASSQASGGTNREQYF; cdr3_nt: TGTGCCAGCAGCCAAGCCTCTGGGGGGACAAACCGCGAGCAGTACTTC
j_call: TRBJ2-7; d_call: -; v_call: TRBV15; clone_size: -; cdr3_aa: CATSREGAGAYEQYF; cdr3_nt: TGTGCCACCAGCAGAGAAGGAGCAGGGGCCTACGAGCAGTACTTC
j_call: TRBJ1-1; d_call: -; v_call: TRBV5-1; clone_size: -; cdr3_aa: CAGSDRNRGLSTEAFF; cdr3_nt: TGCGCCGGCAGCGACAGAAATCGGGGGTTGAGCACTGAAGCTTTCTTT
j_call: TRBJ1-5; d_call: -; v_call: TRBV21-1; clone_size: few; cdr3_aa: CASSKVRTGPPYSNQPQHF; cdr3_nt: TGTGCCAGCAGCAAAGTTCGGACAGGTCCACCGTATAGCAATCAGCCCCAGCATTTT
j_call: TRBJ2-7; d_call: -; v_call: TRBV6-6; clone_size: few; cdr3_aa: CASRRLSDSYEQYF; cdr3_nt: TGTGCCAGTCGTCGACTATCGGACTCCTACGAGCAGTACTTC
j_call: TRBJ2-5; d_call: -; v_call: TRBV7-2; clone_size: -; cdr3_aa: CASSLGWVKGETQYF; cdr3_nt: TGTGCCAGCAGCTTAGGTTGGGTAAAGGGGGAGACCCAGTACTTC
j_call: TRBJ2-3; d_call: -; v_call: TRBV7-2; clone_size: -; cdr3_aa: CASSLGSDPSTDTQYF; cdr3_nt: TGTGCCAGCAGCTTAGGTTCAGATCCTAGCACAGATACGCAGTATTTT
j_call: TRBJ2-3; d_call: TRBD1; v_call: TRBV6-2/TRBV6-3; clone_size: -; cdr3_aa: CATDDRVRTDTQYF; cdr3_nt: TGTGCCACCGACGACAGGGTACGCACAGATACGCAGTATTTT
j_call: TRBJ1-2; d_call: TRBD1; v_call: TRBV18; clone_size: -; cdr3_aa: CASSPTSGTANYGYTF; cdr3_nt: TGTGCCAGCTCACCTACTTCCGGGACAGCCAACTATGGCTACACCTTC